This T cell receptor beta chain was observed in a study of shared clonotypes between healthy human individuals. Study results and limitations: Researchers sampled only blood; tissue repertoires likely differ.

For this clone: Its antigen is unidentified.

The donors, healthy adults who were HIV-negative, had experienced no recent acute infections or vaccinations. The germline V gene encodes CDR1 MDHEN and CDR2 SYDVKM. V lost 4 bases, J lost 7 bases, and 16 bases lay in between. This CDR3 has 14 amino acids. Deep-level running was used for the assay. Ten immunoSEQ deep assay plates were used to sequence the DNA of unsorted PBMCs. TCRdb's table, derived via immunoSEQ multiplex PCR, lists solely in-frame clones and lacks some. In the table there are roughly 500,000 clones, 70% to 80% of which are singletons. The source of this sequence is a woman in her 40s in good health. Some clones in this sample may be carry-over from other donors' samples. Material: PBMCs. The V call is TRBV28, the J call TRBJ1-2; D perhaps matches TRBD1 (6 bases). The CDR3 nucleotides read TGTGCCAGCAGTTCGGGAGGACCCAGGGGTGGCTACACCTTC. The encoded protein is CASSSGGPRGGYTF.